The next 15 T cell receptor beta chains were all read from a single sample in a study of OX40 agonist ivuxolimab in advanced cancers. This table comes from immunoSEQ multiplex PCR, and its TCRdb copy is limited to in-frame clones, with some not included. The sample lists tens of thousands of clones, about 86% occurring once. The specimen comprised CD4+ or CD8+ T cells sorted from blood, sampled in a trial of the OX40 agonist ivuxolimab. These TCRs come from an adult with an advanced solid tumor such as melanoma, head and neck, liver or kidney cancer.

The chain carries TRBV7-2 and TRBJ2-1; the match to TRBD2 covers 11 bases. The CDR3 has 19 residues. V dropped 5 bases and J dropped 6; count of bases not matched to a gene: 18. Per germline, CDR1 SGHTA and CDR2 FQGNSA. The CDR3, as DNA: TGTGCCAGCAGCCCCGTCCGGGCTAGCGGGAGGTTGAGGACCAATGAGCAGTTCTTC. This translates into CASSPVRASGRLRTNEQFF.

The V gene is TRBV5-1, the J gene TRBJ2-7, with TRBD2 identical over 12 bases. V shed 2 bases and J 7 bases; nucleotides not matched to a gene: 7. CDR3 length equals 15 residues. CDR1 and CDR2 from the germline V gene are SGHRS and YFSETQ. The CDR3 DNA is TGCGCCAGCAGCTTCGTTCTAGCGGGAGGGCAAGAGCAGTACTTC. Its protein is CASSFVLAGGQEQYF. Drawing the rest from reference TRBV5-1 and TRBJ2-7, the complete variable domain is KAGVTQTPRYLIKTRGQQVTLSCSPISGHRSVSWYQQTPGQGLQFLFEYFSETQRNKGNFPGRFSGRQFSNSRSEMNVSTLELGDSALYLCASSFVLAGGQEQYFGPGTRLTVT.

The CDR3 sequence is CASSPVASGSYEQYF. DNA for the CDR3: TGTGCCAGCTCACCGGTCGCTAGCGGGTCATACGAGCAGTACTTC. The rearrangement joins TRBV18 to TRBJ2-7, with 8 bases identical to TRBD2. The CDR3 has 15 amino acids. Per the germline V gene, CDR1 is KGHSH and CDR2 is LQKENI. With V trimmed by 3 bases and J by 4 bases, 8 bases remained unmatched.

The V gene is TRBV28, the J gene TRBJ1-4; possible D gene TRBD1, 6 bases. Trimming left V 3 bases short and J 6 bases short, with 14 bases between. This CDR3 has 15 residues. Germline CDR1 and CDR2: MDHEN and SYDVKM. The CDR3 DNA reads TGTGCCAGCAGTTTTGGGGGGGCGGGTTATGAAAAACTGTTTTTT. Encoded protein: CASSFGGAGYEKLFF.

The J gene is TRBJ2-7, the V gene TRBV30; the D is unclear. The V end lost 1 base, the J end lost 7 bases, and 11 bases lay between the germline ends. Germline V CDR1 and CDR2: GTSNPN, SVGIG (reference sequence). This CDR3 is built from 12 residues. The CDR3 region has the DNA TGTGCCTGGAGTGCCGCGGCGAGAGAGCAGTACTTC. Protein sequence: CAWSAAAREQYF.

The chain links TRBV5-1 to TRBJ2-5, with D possibly matching TRBD1 (7 bases). V gave up 4 bases and J gave up 1 base, with 14 bases separating them. The germline gives CDR1 SGHRS, CDR2 YFSETQ. This CDR3 comprises 15 residues. The CDR3 here is CASSLRQGGQETQYF. The CDR3 region has the DNA TGCGCCAGCAGCCTACGACAGGGAGGCCAAGAGACCCAGTACTTC.

The chain links TRBV11-2 to TRBJ2-1; D gene unclear. V was pared by 5 bases and J by 5 bases, with 13 bases between. This CDR3 is built from 14 residues. Germline V gives CDR1 SGHAT, CDR2 FQNNGV. This chain's CDR3 is CASSPTIGNNEQFF. The CDR3 bases are TGTGCCAGCAGCCCGACCATAGGGAACAATGAGCAGTTCTTC. The whole variable domain, remainder taken from reference TRBV11-2 and TRBJ2-1, is EAGVAQSPRYKIIEKRQSVAFWCNPISGHATLYWYQQILGQGPKLLIQFQNNGVVDDSQLPKDRFSAERLKGVDSTLKIQPAKLEDSAVYLCASSPTIGNNEQFFGPGTRLTVL.

The V gene is TRBV5-4, the J gene TRBJ1-1; D gene uncertain. This CDR3 spans 16 amino acids. Germline V CDR1 and CDR2: SGHNT, YYREEE (reference sequence). V was clipped by 1 base and J by 4 bases, with 17 bases between them. Here the CDR3 reads CASSLSLREGGTEAFF. In DNA, the CDR3 is TGTGCCAGCAGCTTGAGTTTAAGGGAGGGCGGCACTGAAGCTTTCTTT.

The CDR3 spells CASSLMGVGQPQHF. The CDR3 bases are TGTGCCAGCAGCTTGATGGGTGTTGGTCAGCCCCAGCATTTT. V is TRBV7-9 and J is TRBJ1-5; no clear D gene. Trimming cost V 3 bases and J 6 bases, with 12 bases left between them. The CDR3 contains 14 residues. Germline V gene lookup returns CDR1 SEHNR and CDR2 FQNEAQ (reference sequence).

This clone was counted a few times. This chain joins TRBV7-2 and TRBJ2-2; D tentatively reads TRBD1 or TRBD2 (7 bases each). The length of the CDR3 is 15 residues. Germline assignment: CDR1 SGHTA and CDR2 FQGNSA. The V gene lost 5 bases and the J gene lost 5 bases, with 15 bases spanning the gap. CDR3 residues: CASSLGTAGTGELFF. For the CDR3, the DNA is TGTGCCAGCAGCCTAGGGACAGCGGGAACCGGGGAGCTGTTTTTT.

This chain connects TRBV9 to TRBJ2-1, with D possibly being TRBD1 or TRBD2 (5 bases each). Trimming shortened V by 3 bases and J by 5 bases, and 9 bases separated the two germline ends. Looked up from germline, CDR1 is SGDLS and CDR2 is YYNGEE. The CDR3 extends over 13 amino acids. The CDR3 loop is CASSARDHNEQFF. The CDR3 DNA reads as TGTGCCAGCAGCGCCCGGGACCACAATGAGCAGTTCTTC.

The rearrangement links TRBV7-2 to TRBJ2-3, with a possible D match to TRBD2 (5 bases). The CDR3 sequence is 14 residues long. V lost 1 base to trimming and J lost 5 bases, with 10 bases between them. Germline V CDR1 and CDR2: SGHTA, FQGNSA. The CDR3 nucleotides read TGTGCCAGCAGCTTAGAGGCGGGTGGAGATACGCAGTATTTT. Its protein product is CASSLEAGGDTQYF.

The genes are TRBV28 and TRBJ2-2; the match to TRBD2 covers 7 bases. V lost 4 bases and J lost 5; bases outside the gene matches: 10. Germline values: CDR1 MDHEN, CDR2 SYDVKM. The CDR3 contains 16 residues. In nucleotides, the CDR3 is TGTGCCAGCAGTTCGACTAGCAGGAGTGTAACCGGGGAGCTGTTTTTT. It specifies CASSSTSRSVTGELFF.

For this clone: Other nucleotide sequences from this sample produce the same CDR3. This chain uses TRBV4-1 with TRBJ1-2; D uncertain. Germline assignment: CDR1 MGHRA and CDR2 YSYEKL. This CDR3 is built from 17 residues. The germline V and J ends were trimmed by 0 bases and 6 bases, with 20 bases remaining between them. CDR3 nucleotides: TGCGCCAGCAGCCAAGATTTTGCAGGCACTACTTTCGATGGCTACACCTTC. Residues: CASSQDFAGTTFDGYTF.

V and J are TRBV5-4 and TRBJ2-5, with 7 bases lining up with TRBD2. The germline V gene has CDR1 SGHNT and CDR2 YYREEE (reference sequence). V dropped 4 bases and J dropped 2; count of bases not matched to a gene: 8. This CDR3 has 15 amino acids. The CDR3 DNA reads TGTGCCAGCAGCCGGACTAGTACGGGTCAAGAGACCCAGTACTTC. It yields the protein CASSRTSTGQETQYF.